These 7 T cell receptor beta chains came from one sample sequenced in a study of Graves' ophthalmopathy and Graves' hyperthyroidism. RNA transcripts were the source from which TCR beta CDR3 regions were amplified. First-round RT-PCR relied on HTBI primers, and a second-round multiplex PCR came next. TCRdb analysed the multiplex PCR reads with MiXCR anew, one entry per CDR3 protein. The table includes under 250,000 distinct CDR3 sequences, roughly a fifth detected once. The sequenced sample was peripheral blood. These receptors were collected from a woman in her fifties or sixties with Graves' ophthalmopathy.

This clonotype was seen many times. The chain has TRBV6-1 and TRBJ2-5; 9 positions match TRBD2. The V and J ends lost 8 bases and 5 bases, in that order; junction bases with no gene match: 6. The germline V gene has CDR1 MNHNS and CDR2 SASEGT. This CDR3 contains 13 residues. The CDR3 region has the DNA TGTGCCAGCGTGCTAGCGGGAACTGAGACCCAGTACTTC. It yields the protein CASVLAGTETQYF.

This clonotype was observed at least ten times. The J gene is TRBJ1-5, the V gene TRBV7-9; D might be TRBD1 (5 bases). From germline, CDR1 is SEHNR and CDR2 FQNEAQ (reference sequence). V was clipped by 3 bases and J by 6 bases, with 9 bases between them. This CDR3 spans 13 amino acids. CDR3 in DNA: TGTGCCAGCAGCTTCGCAGGGACTCAGCCCCAGCATTTT. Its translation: CASSFAGTQPQHF.

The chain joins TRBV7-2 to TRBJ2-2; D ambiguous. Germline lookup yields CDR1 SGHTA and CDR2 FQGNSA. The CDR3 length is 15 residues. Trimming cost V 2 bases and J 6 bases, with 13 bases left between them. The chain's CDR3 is CASSLMGNSAGELFF. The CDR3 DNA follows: TGTGCCAGCAGCTTAATGGGCAATTCGGCCGGGGAGCTGTTTTTT. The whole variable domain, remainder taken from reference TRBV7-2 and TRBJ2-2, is GAGVSQSPSNKVTEKGKDVELRCDPISGHTALYWYRQSLGQGLEFLIYFQGNSAPDKSGLPSDRFSAERTGGSVSTLTIQRTQQEDSAVYLCASSLMGNSAGELFFGEGSRLTVL.

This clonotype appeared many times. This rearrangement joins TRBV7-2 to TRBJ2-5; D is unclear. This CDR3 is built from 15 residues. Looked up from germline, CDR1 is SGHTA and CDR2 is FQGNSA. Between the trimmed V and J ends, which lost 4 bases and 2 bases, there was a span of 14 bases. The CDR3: CASSSTQFSQETQYF. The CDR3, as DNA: TGTGCCAGCAGCTCAACACAGTTTTCGCAAGAGACCCAGTACTTC.

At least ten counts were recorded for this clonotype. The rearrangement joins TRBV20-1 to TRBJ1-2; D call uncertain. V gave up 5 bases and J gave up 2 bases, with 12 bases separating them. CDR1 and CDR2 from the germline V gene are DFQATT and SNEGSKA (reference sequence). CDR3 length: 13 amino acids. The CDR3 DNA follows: TGCAGTGCTCAACCGACGGGGAACTATGGCTACACCTTC. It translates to CSAQPTGNYGYTF.

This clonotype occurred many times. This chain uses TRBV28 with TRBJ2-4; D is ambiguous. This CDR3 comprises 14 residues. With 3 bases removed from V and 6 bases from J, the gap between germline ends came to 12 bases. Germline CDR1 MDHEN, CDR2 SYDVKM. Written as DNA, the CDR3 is TGTGCCAGCAGTTTTGAAGGGTTGGGAAACATTCAGTACTTC. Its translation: CASSFEGLGNIQYF.

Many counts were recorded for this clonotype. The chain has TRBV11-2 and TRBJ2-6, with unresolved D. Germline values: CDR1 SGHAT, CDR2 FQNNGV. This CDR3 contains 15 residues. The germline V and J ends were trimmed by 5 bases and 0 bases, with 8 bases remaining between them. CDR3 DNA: TGTGCCAGCAGCCTTAGTATCTCTGGGGCCAACGTCCTGACTTTC. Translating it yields CASSLSISGANVLTF.